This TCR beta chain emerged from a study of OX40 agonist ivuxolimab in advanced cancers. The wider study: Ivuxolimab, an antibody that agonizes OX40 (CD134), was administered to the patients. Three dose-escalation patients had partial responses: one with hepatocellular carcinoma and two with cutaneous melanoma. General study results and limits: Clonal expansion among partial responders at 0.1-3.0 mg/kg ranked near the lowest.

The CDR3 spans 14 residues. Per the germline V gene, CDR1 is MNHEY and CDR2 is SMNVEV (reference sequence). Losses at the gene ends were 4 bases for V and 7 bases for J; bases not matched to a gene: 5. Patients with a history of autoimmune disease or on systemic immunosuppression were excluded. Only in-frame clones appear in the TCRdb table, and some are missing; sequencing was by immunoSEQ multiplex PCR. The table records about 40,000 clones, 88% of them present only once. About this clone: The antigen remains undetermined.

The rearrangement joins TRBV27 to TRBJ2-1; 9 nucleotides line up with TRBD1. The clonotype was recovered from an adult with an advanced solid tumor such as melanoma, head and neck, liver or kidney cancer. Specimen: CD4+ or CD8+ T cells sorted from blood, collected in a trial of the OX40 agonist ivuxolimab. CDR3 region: CASSSVTGGNEQFF. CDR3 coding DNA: TGTGCCAGCAGTTCTGTGACAGGGGGGAATGAGCAGTTCTTC.